This paragraph reports one T cell receptor beta chain. What it recognizes is unknown. No fewer than 6 million PBMCs went into each sample. Germline CDR1 and CDR2: SGHRS and YFSETQ. Trimming shortened V by 6 bases and J by 8 bases, and 18 bases separated the two germline ends. The CDR3 consists of 15 residues. This sample is drawn from a study of blood T cells in healthy people across ages. Primers used in a second PCR of about 6 to 11 cycles were a sample-barcoded 5' primer and a J-beta primer mix. The yield of each sample was at least 2.5 million CDR3-containing paired-end reads. TCRdb redid the calling of the 5' RACE reads with MiXCR, one entry per CDR3 protein. The sample records about 800,000 distinct CDR3 sequences, roughly 60% being singletons. Study outcomes and limitations: With donor CMV status unknown, expanded clonotype changes were possibly confounded. Those diversity estimates obtained from one million T cells were thought to be underestimates.

The chain combines TRBV5-1 with TRBJ1-6; D is undetermined. The receptor was isolated from a man aged 25-45 years in good health. The source material was blood. CDR3: CASMQDFGMDSPLHF. Here the CDR3 DNA reads TGCGCCAGCATGCAAGACTTTGGGATGGATTCACCCCTCCACTTT.